Below are 32 T cell receptor beta chains sequenced from a single sample in a study of OX40 agonist ivuxolimab in advanced cancers. The protocol was immunoSEQ multiplex PCR, while the TCRdb copy is restricted to in-frame clones and leaves out a portion. The data contain roughly 81,000 clones, 85% to 90% of them singletons. Sequencing was performed on CD4+ or CD8+ T cells sorted from blood, taken in a trial of the OX40 agonist ivuxolimab. These receptors originate from an adult with an advanced solid tumor such as melanoma, head and neck, liver or kidney cancer.

The table lists this clone with a count of one. V and J are TRBV21-1 and TRBJ1-5; TRBD1 is the table's D call, not checked against the DNA. TRBV21-1 is assigned pseudogene status. The CDR3 has 17 residues. In DNA form, the CDR3 reads TGTGCCAGCAACAAACCGGGACAGGGGAGTAAAAATCAGCCCCAGCATTTT. Amino acid sequence: CASNKPGQGSKNQPQHF.

The gene calls are TRBV6-6 and TRBJ1-4; D may be TRBD1 (6 bases). The germline V and J ends were trimmed by 5 bases and 0 bases, with 13 bases remaining between them. CDR1 is MNHNY, CDR2 SVGAGI, per germline (reference sequence). The CDR3 sequence is 16 residues long. As DNA, the CDR3 is TGTGCCAGCAGTACAACTAGGACAGCAACTAATGAAAAACTGTTTTTT. Its protein is CASSTTRTATNEKLFF.

CDR3 loop: CASSLRRGYEQYF. CDR3 sequence (DNA): TGTGCCAGCAGCCTTAGGCGGGGCTACGAGCAGTACTTC. The chain uses TRBV7-9 and TRBJ2-7; the D gene is possibly TRBD2 (6 bases). With 5 bases removed from V and 3 bases from J, the gap between germline ends came to 11 bases. This CDR3 region has 13 residues. Germline CDR1 reads SEHNR; CDR2 reads FQNEAQ (reference sequence).

This chain uses TRBV6-5 with TRBJ1-4; D unclear. In germline, CDR1 is MNHEY, CDR2 SVGAGI. The CDR3 contains 13 residues. V lost 7 bases, J lost 4 bases, and 10 bases lay in between. Written as DNA, the CDR3 is TGTGCCAGCAAGGCCGCAGTTAATGAAAAACTGTTTTTT. Protein sequence: CASKAAVNEKLFF.

The rearrangement links TRBV7-8 to TRBJ2-7; 7 nucleotides match TRBD1. Trimming cost V 5 bases and J 8 bases; bases outside gene matches: 12. This CDR3 is built from 14 residues. The germline CDR1 and CDR2 sequences are SGHVS and FQNEAQ. CDR3 region: CASSAGTVAGKQYF. For the CDR3, the DNA is TGTGCCAGCAGCGCCGGGACAGTTGCGGGCAAGCAGTACTTC.

The CDR3 spells CASSPVTDTQYF. For the CDR3, the DNA is TGTGCCAGCAGCCCGGTCACAGATACGCAGTATTTT. V is TRBV7-2 and J is TRBJ2-3; D remains unclear. Trimming removed 5 bases from V and 2 bases from J, with 5 bases in between. This CDR3 region has 12 residues. Germline V gene lookup returns CDR1 SGHTA and CDR2 FQGNSA.

The rearrangement links TRBV5-6 to TRBJ1-5; D not certain. Germline V gene data show CDR1 as SGHDT and CDR2 as YYEEEE. The CDR3 runs to 15 residues. V gave up 3 bases and J gave up 5 bases, with 15 bases separating them. In DNA, the CDR3 is TGTGCCAGCAGCTCCCTAAAATGGGAATATCAGCCCCAGCATTTT. It translates to CASSSLKWEYQPQHF.

The chain carries TRBV5-1 and TRBJ2-7, with a tentative D call TRBD2 (6 bases). Trimming took 0 bases from V and 12 from J, leaving 19 bases between them. CDR3 length: 14 amino acids. Germline V gives CDR1 SGHRS, CDR2 YFSETQ. CDR3 coding DNA: TGCGCCAGCAGCTTGGAACAGGAGGGTTCTCTCCGGTACTTC. This codes for CASSLEQEGSLRYF. Together with reference TRBV5-1 and TRBJ2-7, the CDR3 gives the full variable domain: KAGVTQTPRYLIKTRGQQVTLSCSPISGHRSVSWYQQTPGQGLQFLFEYFSETQRNKGNFPGRFSGRQFSNSRSEMNVSTLELGDSALYLCASSLEQEGSLRYFGPGTRLTVT.

This clone came up a few times. The rearrangement uses TRBV5-4 and TRBJ1-5; D is unclear. CDR1 is SGHNT, CDR2 YYREEE, per germline (reference sequence). Trimming stripped 2 bases from V and 3 bases from J, with 6 bases between. The CDR3 runs 13 residues. The CDR3: CASSFGSNQPQHF. The CDR3 DNA is TGTGCCAGCAGCTTCGGGTCCAATCAGCCCCAGCATTTT.

The rearrangement links TRBV5-1 to TRBJ1-1, with 7 bases aligning to TRBD1. The CDR3 loop spans 15 amino acids. The germline V gene has CDR1 SGHRS and CDR2 YFSETQ. The V gene end was trimmed by 0 bases and the J gene end by 1 base; junction bases not matched to a gene: 3. This CDR3 reads CASSLARTGNTEAFF. Here the CDR3 DNA reads TGCGCCAGCAGCTTGGCTAGGACAGGGAACACTGAAGCTTTCTTT.

The chain recombines TRBV5-1 with TRBJ2-1; D unclear. The germline CDR1 and CDR2 sequences are SGHRS and YFSETQ. Trimming took off 6 bases at V and 6 bases at J, with 16 bases between the two ends. The CDR3 is made up of 14 amino acids. The CDR3: CASKDVSAGNEQFF. Written as DNA, the CDR3 is TGCGCCAGCAAGGACGTATCAGCCGGCAATGAGCAGTTCTTC.

The chain recombines TRBV19 with TRBJ1-5; no reliable D call. The germline V gene has CDR1 LNHDA and CDR2 SQIVND (reference sequence). This CDR3 region has 18 residues. The germline V and J ends were trimmed by 5 bases and 1 base, with 21 bases remaining between them. CDR3 nucleotides: TGTGCCAGTAGTCCCTATCCAGCGACAAAGGCAAGCAATCAGCCCCAGCATTTT. Protein sequence: CASSPYPATKASNQPQHF.

The chain has TRBV6-6 and TRBJ2-2, with D perhaps TRBD2 (5 bases). The CDR3 has 16 residues. The ends were cut back, 5 bases at V and 7 bases at J, with 20 bases in the middle. Germline values: CDR1 MNHNY, CDR2 SVGAGI (reference sequence). DNA of the CDR3: TGTGCCAGCAGTCCCATAGCGCTATCAAGCAACGGGGAGCTGTTTTTT. It translates to CASSPIALSSNGELFF.

The chain uses TRBV9 and TRBJ1-4; D is perhaps TRBD1 (5 bases). The V end was cut by 0 bases, the J end by 6 bases, with 18 bases between. Germline CDR1 reads SGDLS; CDR2 reads YYNGEE. The CDR3 has 17 amino acids. The CDR3 region has the DNA TGTGCCAGCAGCGTAGAGGGCCCGGGCAGGGAGGATGAAAAACTGTTTTTT. Translating gives CASSVEGPGREDEKLFF. The whole variable domain, remainder taken from reference TRBV9 and TRBJ1-4, is DSGVTQTPKHLITATGQRVTLRCSPRSGDLSVYWYQQSLDQGLQFLIQYYNGEERAKGNILERFSAQQFPDLHSELNLSSLELGDSALYFCASSVEGPGREDEKLFFGSGTQLSVL.

The chain combines TRBV18 with TRBJ1-1, with a tentative D call TRBD1 (6 bases). The CDR3 covers 14 residues. Looked up from germline, CDR1 is KGHSH and CDR2 is LQKENI. V lost 4 bases, J lost 3 bases, and 12 bases lay in between. The CDR3 DNA is TGTGCCAGCTCACAATTACAGGGTCACACTGAAGCTTTCTTT. This gives the protein CASSQLQGHTEAFF.

The chain couples TRBV15 to TRBJ2-1; 12 bases align to TRBD2. This CDR3 has 18 amino acids. Germline V gene sequence: CDR1 LNHNV, CDR2 YYDKDF (reference sequence). J lost 3 bases, V lost 0 bases, and 6 bases had no gene match. This CDR3 reads CATSREGTSGSVYNEQFF. In nucleotides, the CDR3 is TGTGCCACCAGCAGAGAAGGGACTAGCGGGTCGGTCTACAATGAGCAGTTCTTC.

The rearrangement uses TRBV6-5 and TRBJ1-4; unclear D gene. Germline-derived CDR1 and CDR2 are MNHEY and SVGAGI. This CDR3 has 14 residues. Deletions cut 2 bases from V and 3 bases from J, with 7 bases between. The CDR3 region has the DNA TGTGCCAGCAGTTACAGGGCGTCTAATGAAAAACTGTTTTTT. It translates to CASSYRASNEKLFF.

V usage is TRBV5-1 and J usage is TRBJ2-7, with 8 bases fitting TRBD2. Trimming took 2 bases from V and 0 from J; bases not matched to a gene: 13. The CDR3 has 18 amino acids. Per germline, CDR1 SGHRS and CDR2 YFSETQ. CDR3: CASSLPGLVGPGSYEQYF. The CDR3 coding sequence is TGCGCCAGCAGCTTACCGGGACTAGTGGGGCCCGGCTCCTACGAGCAGTACTTC. Full variable domain (outside the CDR3, taken from reference TRBV5-1 and TRBJ2-7): KAGVTQTPRYLIKTRGQQVTLSCSPISGHRSVSWYQQTPGQGLQFLFEYFSETQRNKGNFPGRFSGRQFSNSRSEMNVSTLELGDSALYLCASSLPGLVGPGSYEQYFGPGTRLTVT.

The gene calls are TRBV14 and TRBJ1-2, with 8 bases aligning to TRBD1. The J segment lost 6 bases and the V segment lost 2 bases, leaving 5 bases of the junction unmatched. The germline gives CDR1 SGHDN, CDR2 FVKESK. The CDR3 has 14 residues. The CDR3 region is CASSQRQGWDGYTF. As DNA, the CDR3 is TGTGCCAGCAGCCAACGACAGGGGTGGGATGGCTACACCTTC. The whole variable domain, filled in from reference TRBV14 and TRBJ1-2, reads EAGVTQFPSHSVIEKGQTVTLRCDPISGHDNLYWYRRVMGKEIKFLLHFVKESKQDESGMPNNRFLAERTGGTYSTLKVQPAELEDSGVYFCASSQRQGWDGYTFGSGTRLTVV.

The chain recombines TRBV5-6 with TRBJ1-5; D call uncertain. Germline V gene sequence: CDR1 SGHDT, CDR2 YYEEEE. With 0 bases removed from V and 3 bases from J, the gap between germline ends came to 7 bases. The length of the CDR3 is 14 residues. The CDR3 spells CASSLGGNNQPQHF. CDR3 nucleotides: TGTGCCAGCAGCTTGGGGGGAAACAATCAGCCCCAGCATTTT.

V and J are TRBV9 and TRBJ1-1; D is uncertain. Germline V gene lookup returns CDR1 SGDLS and CDR2 YYNGEE. V was cut by 0 bases and J by 6 bases, with 15 bases left in between. This CDR3 is built from 15 residues. The CDR3 is CASSVASEMFSEAFF. The DNA for the CDR3 is TGTGCCAGCAGCGTAGCTTCAGAGATGTTCTCTGAAGCTTTCTTT.

The CDR3 protein is CASTAEYEQYF. Here the CDR3 DNA reads TGTGCCAGCACTGCGGAATACGAGCAGTACTTC. The V and J genes are TRBV7-9 and TRBJ2-7; unclear D gene. Trimming shortened V by 7 bases and J by 4 bases, and 8 bases separated the two germline ends. The CDR3 totals 11 residues. The germline CDR1 and CDR2 sequences are SEHNR and FQNEAQ (reference sequence). The full variable domain, completed using reference TRBV7-9 and TRBJ2-7, is DTGVSQNPRHKITKRGQNVTFRCDPISEHNRLYWYRQTLGQGPEFLTYFQNEAQLEKSRLLSDRFSAERPKGSFSTLEIQRTEQGDSAMYLCASTAEYEQYFGPGTRLTVT.

The chain employs TRBV18 and TRBJ1-1, with unresolved D. Trimming cost V 0 bases and J 2 bases, with 10 bases left between them. Germline V gene data show CDR1 as KGHSH and CDR2 as LQKENI. This CDR3 has 15 amino acids. CDR3 DNA: TGTGCCAGCTCACCACCGATGAACAGAAACACTGAAGCTTTCTTT. Its translation is CASSPPMNRNTEAFF.

The CDR3 region has the DNA TGTGCCAGCAGTTACGGGCAGTACTACGAGCAGTACTTC. Its translation: CASSYGQYYEQYF. The chain links TRBV6-6 to TRBJ2-7, with D hard to call. The V end lost 2 bases, the J end lost 3 bases, and 8 bases lay between the germline ends. Germline V gene data show CDR1 as MNHNY and CDR2 as SVGAGI (reference sequence). The CDR3 consists of 13 residues.

This clone showed up just once. V gene TRBV15 combines with J gene TRBJ1-3; D is unresolved. The V and J ends lost 3 bases and 0 bases respectively, with 15 bases between them. Per germline, CDR1 LNHNV and CDR2 YYDKDF (reference sequence). This CDR3 has 17 residues. The CDR3 DNA reads as TGTGCCACCAGCAGCACGGGAGAAGCCTTCTCTGGAAACACCATATATTTT. It encodes CATSSTGEAFSGNTIYF.

This clone showed up just a few times. The rearrangement uses TRBV6-1 and TRBJ1-5; the D is unclear. Trimming cost V 4 bases and J 0 bases, with 22 bases left between them. Germline V gives CDR1 MNHNS, CDR2 SASEGT. The CDR3 has 19 amino acids. CDR3 region: CASSGFNAIGVYSNQPQHF. The CDR3 bases are TGTGCCAGCAGTGGGTTCAATGCTATCGGGGTATATAGCAATCAGCCCCAGCATTTT.

This rearrangement joins TRBV9 to TRBJ2-1; D may be TRBD2 (5 bases). CDR3 size: 14 residues. In germline, CDR1 is SGDLS, CDR2 YYNGEE. The V end was cut by 1 base, the J end by 8 bases, with 13 bases between. The CDR3 DNA reads as TGTGCCAGCAGCGTAACAGACATGCGGGATGAGCAGTTCTTC. Its translation is CASSVTDMRDEQFF.

The J gene is TRBJ2-7, the V gene TRBV6-5, with 9 bases matching TRBD2. V lost 10 bases, J lost 3 bases, and 7 bases stayed unmatched. This CDR3 region has 13 residues. Germline-derived CDR1 and CDR2 are MNHEY and SVGAGI. This chain's CDR3 is CATRAGGDYEQYF. DNA of the CDR3: TGTGCCACCCGAGCGGGGGGAGACTACGAGCAGTACTTC.

The chain has TRBV7-3 and TRBJ1-1, with D possibly matching TRBD1 (5 bases). V was trimmed by 3 bases and J by 6 bases, leaving 11 bases between them. CDR1 SGHTA and CDR2 FQGTGA come from the germline V gene. The CDR3 is 13 residues long. The CDR3 DNA reads TGTGCCAGCAGCTTCTCAGGGATGGCTGAAGCTTTCTTT. It codes for CASSFSGMAEAFF.

The rearrangement joins TRBV27 to TRBJ1-5; D might be TRBD1 (5 bases). The CDR3 sequence is 15 residues long. V lost 6 bases and J lost 11, with 23 bases in between. Germline V gene lookup returns CDR1 MNHEY and CDR2 SMNVEV (reference sequence). The CDR3 DNA sequence: TGTGCCAGCAGGCTCCGGGGGAGCCCGGGTGGGGCCCAGCATTTT. This encodes CASRLRGSPGGAQHF.

This clone was seen just once. The rearrangement uses TRBV28 and TRBJ1-2, with D possibly being TRBD1 (6 bases). V lost 2 bases and J 4 bases, leaving 11 bases between the germline ends. This CDR3 comprises 14 residues. Germline V lookup: CDR1 MDHEN, CDR2 SYDVKM. The CDR3 is CASSLGRGGYGYTF. The CDR3 region has the DNA TGTGCCAGCAGTTTAGGCAGGGGTGGCTATGGCTACACCTTC.

V is TRBV6-5 and J is TRBJ1-1; D not certain. This CDR3 is built from 15 residues. Germline V gives CDR1 MNHEY, CDR2 SVGAGI. Deletions cut 0 bases from V and 0 bases from J, with 8 bases between. The CDR3, as DNA: TGTGCCAGCAGTTACTCGCGCCTATTGAACACTGAAGCTTTCTTT. Translation: CASSYSRLLNTEAFF.